This T cell receptor beta chain originates from a study of blood T cell repertoires in COVID-19. In the authors' workflow: Amplification of reference gene primers provided the estimated nucleated cell counts. The method was immunoSEQ multiplex PCR; TCRdb's version includes in-frame clones alone and lacks a portion of them. That table furnishes V, J and clone size, whereas the DNA furnished D and trimming. The sample contains around 85,000 clones, 75% to 90% of which appear only once. The material sequenced was PBMCs or T cells enriched from blood (not recorded which). The origin of this receptor is a woman aged 45-65 years with acute COVID-19.

CDR3 loop: CASSLSGTSGQETQYF. DNA for the CDR3: TGTGCCAGCAGCTTATCCGGGACTAGCGGCCAAGAGACCCAGTACTTC. The V call is TRBV7-9, the J call TRBJ2-5, with 11 bases lining up with TRBD2. After removal of 2 bases from V and 1 base from J, the junction contained 3 bases not matched to a gene. CDR1 and CDR2 from the germline V gene are SEHNR and FQNEAQ (reference sequence). This CDR3 contains 16 residues.